This T cell receptor (beta chain) originates from a study of T cells expressing NK-cell markers. The CDR3 sequence is 12 residues long. After re-calling the 5' RACE reads, TCRdb lists one entry per CDR3 protein, DNA absent. This sample carries a few hundred thousand distinct CDR3 sequences, with 0.39% going to the ten biggest clones. The sequenced material came from blood T cells: a sorted CD56 or NKG2C T cell subset, CD4+ or CD8+ T cells, or bulk PBMC T cells (not recorded which). This TCR derives from a young man in good health. The V call is TRBV12-3 or TRBV12-4, the J call TRBJ2-1. CDR3 residues: CASSLAGNEQFF.